What follows are 7 T cell receptor gamma chains derived from one specimen sequenced in a study of γδ T cells in repeated Plasmodium falciparum infection. Vgamma9/Vdelta2+ and Vdelta2-negative gammadelta T cells were flow-sorted from PBMC for bulk sequencing. TCRdb re-processed the multiplex PCR reads using CATT. The table includes tens of thousands of gamma-chain clones, almost 1.5% detected once. Sequencing was done on a sample of gamma-delta T cells from blood. These receptors all come from a pool of human donors (malaria-infected and uninfected, not separated).

This clone has at least ten counts. The chain joins TRGV3 to TRGJ1 or TRGJ2. Germline lookup yields CDR1 VTNTFY and CDR2 YDVSTARD (reference sequence). V lost 0 bases, J lost 7 bases, and 6 bases stayed unmatched. CDR3 length: 13 amino acids. The CDR3 is CATWDRESYKKLF. The CDR3 DNA reads as TGTGCCACCTGGGACAGGGAGAGCTATAAGAAACTCTTT.

This clone was counted at least ten times. TCRdb's entry gives the protein of a much larger clone, which mismatches this DNA's translation at residue 7, likely from a read error; the protein reported here is translated from the DNA. This sequence joins TRGV3 and TRGJ1 or TRGJ2. This CDR3 has 13 residues. In germline, CDR1 is VTNTFY, CDR2 YDVSTARD (reference sequence). Trimming removed 0 bases from V and 4 bases from J; junction bases left unmatched: 3. CDR3 residues: CATWDRAYYKKLF. CDR3 sequence (DNA): TGTGCCACCTGGGACAGGGCGTATTATAAGAAACTCTTT.

This clone has a count of ten or more. The TCRdb protein, from a much larger clone, departs from this DNA's translation at residue 9, likely by read error; the protein shown derives from the DNA. The CDR3 reads CALWEVIRGLGKKIKVF. Here the CDR3 DNA reads TGTGCCTTGTGGGAGGTGATTCGAGGGTTGGGCAAAAAAATCAAGGTATTT. The rearrangement links TRGV9 to TRGJP. The J gene, not given by TCRdb, was assigned here from a germline match of the nucleotide sequence. Germline trimming cut 0 bases from V and 9 bases from J; bases unmatched to any gene: 8. Germline V CDR1 and CDR2: GITISATS, ISYDGTV (reference sequence). This CDR3 region has 17 residues.

This clone was counted ten times or more. The chain recombines TRGV4 with TRGJ1 or TRGJ2. The CDR3 extends over 13 amino acids. The germline V gene encodes CDR1 EGSTGY and CDR2 YDSYTSSV. The V and J ends lost 0 bases and 6 bases, in that order; junction bases with no gene match: 5. In DNA form, the CDR3 reads TGTGCCACCTGGGATGGGGGTGGTTATAAGAAACTCTTT. It yields the protein CATWDGGGYKKLF.

This clone was counted at least ten times. For this DNA, TCRdb reports the protein of a much larger clone, which diverges at residue 12, most likely from a read error; the protein presented here is translated directly from the DNA. The chain joins TRGV9 to TRGJP. Since TCRdb gives no J gene, matching the DNA to germline was used here to assign it. This CDR3 contains 16 residues. Germline CDR1 reads GITISATS; CDR2 reads ISYDGTV (reference sequence). The DNA of the CDR3 is TGTGCCTTGTGGGAGGCTGGGGGTCTGGGCAAAGAAATCAAGGTATTT. The encoded protein is CALWEAGGLGKEIKVF.

This clone was seen many times. A read error likely explains why the TCRdb protein, taken from a much larger clone, differs from this DNA's translation at residue 9; the protein shown is translated from the DNA. The chain recombines TRGV9 with TRGJ1 or TRGJ2. The J gene, left out of TCRdb, was set here by checking the DNA against germline. Trimming cost V 2 bases and J 12 bases; bases outside gene matches: 10. From germline, CDR1 is GITISATS and CDR2 ISYDGTV (reference sequence). CDR3 length: 12 amino acids. The CDR3 DNA follows: TGTGCCTTGTGGGAGGGACATCAGGGGAAACTCTTT. This gives the protein CALWEGHQGKLF.

This clone was detected many times. The protein given by TCRdb reflects a much larger clone and differs at residue 4 from this DNA's translation, likely from a read error; the protein shown is the DNA's translation. The chain carries TRGV8 and TRGJP2. Germline CDR1 is VENAVY and CDR2 is YDSYNSRV. The CDR3 has 15 residues. In DNA, the CDR3 is TGTGCCACCCGGGATAGGGACGGTAGTGATTGGATCAAGACGTTT. Encoded protein: CATRDRDGSDWIKTF.